This T cell receptor beta chain came from a study of CD8 T cells in Susac syndrome. V lost 6 bases and J lost 8; bases outside the gene matches: 12. The CDR3 spans 15 residues. In germline, CDR1 is MDHEN, CDR2 SYDVKM. Random hexamers were used to reverse transcribe about 0.45 to 1 ug of RNA. With immunoSEQ multiplex PCR, TCR beta CDR3 was amplified across 54 Vbeta and 13 Jbeta. MiXCR, run by TCRdb on the immunoSEQ multiplex PCR reads, gives a single entry per CDR3 protein. The sample has around 180,000 distinct CDR3 sequences; approximately 96% are singletons. TCR beta sequencing covered blood CD8+ and CD4+ T cells. Through negative isolation, CD4+ and CD8+ T cells were obtained, while TEMRA cells were enriched using FACS.

This clonotype originated in a human donor with multiple sclerosis. The chain recombines TRBV28 with TRBJ1-4, with 7 bases that match TRBD1. Sequencing was performed on CD8+ T cells from PBMCs. The DNA of the CDR3 is TGTGCCAGCAGGTTCCTCGGACAGGCCATCGAAAAACTGTTTTTT. Protein sequence: CASRFLGQAIEKLFF.